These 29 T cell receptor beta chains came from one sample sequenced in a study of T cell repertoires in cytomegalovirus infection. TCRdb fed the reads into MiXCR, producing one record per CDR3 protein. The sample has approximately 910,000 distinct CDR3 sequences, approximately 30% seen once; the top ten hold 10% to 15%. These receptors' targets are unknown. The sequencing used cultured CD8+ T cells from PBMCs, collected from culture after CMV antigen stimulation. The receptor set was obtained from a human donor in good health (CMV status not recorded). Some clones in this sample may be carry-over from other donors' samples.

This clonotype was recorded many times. The CDR3 coding sequence is TGTGCCAGCAGCCCCGGGACAGGGGGCCCCTACGAGCAGTACGTC. Translated: CASSPGTGGPYEQYV. The rearrangement uses TRBV7-6 and TRBJ2-7, with 12 bases fitting TRBD1. Germline trimming cut 5 bases from V and 2 bases from J; bases unmatched to any gene: 4. Germline assignment: CDR1 SGHVS and CDR2 FNYEAQ. The CDR3 spans 15 residues.

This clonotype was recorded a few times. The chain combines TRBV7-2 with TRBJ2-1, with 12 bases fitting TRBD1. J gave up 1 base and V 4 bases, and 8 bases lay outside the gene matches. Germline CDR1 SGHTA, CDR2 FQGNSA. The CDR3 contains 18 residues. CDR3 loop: CASSSRDRGRKSYNEQFF. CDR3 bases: TGTGCCAGCAGCTCCCGGGACAGGGGGCGAAAATCCTACAATGAGCAGTTCTTC.

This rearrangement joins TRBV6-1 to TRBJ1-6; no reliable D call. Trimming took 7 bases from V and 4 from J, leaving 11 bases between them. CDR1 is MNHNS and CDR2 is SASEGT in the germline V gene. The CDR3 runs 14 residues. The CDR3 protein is CASTRTEYNSPLHF. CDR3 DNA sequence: TGTGCCAGCACCCGAACAGAGTATAATTCACCCCTCCACTTT.

The CDR3 spells CSATSDRNYGYTF. The CDR3, as DNA: TGCAGTGCTACGAGCGACAGGAACTATGGCTACACCTTC. This rearrangement joins TRBV20-1 to TRBJ1-2; D perhaps matches TRBD1 (6 bases). The CDR3 spans 13 residues. Germline V gene lookup returns CDR1 DFQATT and CDR2 SNEGSKA (reference sequence). Trimming removed 4 bases at V and 2 bases at J, with 11 bases between.

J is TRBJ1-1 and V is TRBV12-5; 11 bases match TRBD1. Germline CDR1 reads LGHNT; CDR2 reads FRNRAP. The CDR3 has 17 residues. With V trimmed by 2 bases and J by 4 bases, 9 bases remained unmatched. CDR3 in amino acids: CASGLLRTGGASTEAFF. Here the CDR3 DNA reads TGTGCTAGTGGTTTGTTACGGACAGGGGGCGCGAGCACTGAAGCTTTCTTT.

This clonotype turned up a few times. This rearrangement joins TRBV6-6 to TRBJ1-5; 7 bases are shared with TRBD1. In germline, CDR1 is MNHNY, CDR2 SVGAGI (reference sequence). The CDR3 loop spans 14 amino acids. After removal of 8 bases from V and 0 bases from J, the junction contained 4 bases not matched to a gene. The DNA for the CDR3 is TGTGCCAGCTGGGACAGCTATAGCAATCAGCCCCAGCATTTT. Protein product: CASWDSYSNQPQHF.

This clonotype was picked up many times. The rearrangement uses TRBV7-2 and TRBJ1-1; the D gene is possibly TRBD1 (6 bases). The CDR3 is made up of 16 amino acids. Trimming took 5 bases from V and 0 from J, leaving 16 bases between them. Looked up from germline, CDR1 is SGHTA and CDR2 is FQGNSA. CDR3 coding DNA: TGTGCCAGCAGCCCGAGGGGGGGTGGCATGAACACTGAAGCTTTCTTT. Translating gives CASSPRGGGMNTEAFF.

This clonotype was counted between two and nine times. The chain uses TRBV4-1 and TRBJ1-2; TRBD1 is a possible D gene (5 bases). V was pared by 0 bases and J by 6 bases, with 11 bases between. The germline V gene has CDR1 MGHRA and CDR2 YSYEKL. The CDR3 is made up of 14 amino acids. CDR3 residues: CASSQERQGHGYTF. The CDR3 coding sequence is TGCGCCAGCAGCCAAGAAAGGCAGGGCCATGGCTACACCTTC.

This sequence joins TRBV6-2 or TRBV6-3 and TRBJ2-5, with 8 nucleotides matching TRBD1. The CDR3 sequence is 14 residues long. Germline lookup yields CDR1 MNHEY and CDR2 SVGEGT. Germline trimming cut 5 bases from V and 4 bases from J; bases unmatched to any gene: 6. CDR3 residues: CASSAGQGPETQYF. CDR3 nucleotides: TGTGCCAGCAGTGCAGGACAGGGACCAGAGACCCAGTACTTC.

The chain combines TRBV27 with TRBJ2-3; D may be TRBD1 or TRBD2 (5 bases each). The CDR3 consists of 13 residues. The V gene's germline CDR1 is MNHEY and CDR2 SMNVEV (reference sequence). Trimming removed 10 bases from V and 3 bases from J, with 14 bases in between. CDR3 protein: CATVEWGTDTQYF. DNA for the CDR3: TGTGCCACCGTCGAGTGGGGGACAGATACGCAGTATTTT.

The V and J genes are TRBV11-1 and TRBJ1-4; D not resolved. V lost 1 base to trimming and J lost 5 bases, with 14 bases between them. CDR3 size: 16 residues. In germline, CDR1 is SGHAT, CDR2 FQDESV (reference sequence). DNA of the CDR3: TGTGCCAGCAGCTTAGAGGCGTTCACTCAGAATGAAAAACTGTTTTTT. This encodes CASSLEAFTQNEKLFF.

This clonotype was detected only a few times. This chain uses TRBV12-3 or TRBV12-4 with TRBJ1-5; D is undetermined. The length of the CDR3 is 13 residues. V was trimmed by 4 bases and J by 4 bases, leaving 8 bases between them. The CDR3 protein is CASSSTLNQPQHF. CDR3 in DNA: TGTGCCAGCAGTTCGACCCTGAATCAGCCCCAGCATTTT.

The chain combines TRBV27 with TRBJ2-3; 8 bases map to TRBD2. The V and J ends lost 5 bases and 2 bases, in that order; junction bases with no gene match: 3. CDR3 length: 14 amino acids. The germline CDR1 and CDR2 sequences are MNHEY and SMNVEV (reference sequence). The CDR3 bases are TGTGCCAGCAGTCCCGGGGGGGCCACAGATACGCAGTATTTT. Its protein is CASSPGGATDTQYF.

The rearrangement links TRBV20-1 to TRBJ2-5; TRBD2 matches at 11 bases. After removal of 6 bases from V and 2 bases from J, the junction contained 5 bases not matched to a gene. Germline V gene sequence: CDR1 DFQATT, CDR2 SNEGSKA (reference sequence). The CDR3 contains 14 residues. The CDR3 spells CSANSGGVQETQYF. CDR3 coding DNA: TGCAGTGCCAATAGCGGGGGGGTTCAAGAGACCCAGTACTTC.

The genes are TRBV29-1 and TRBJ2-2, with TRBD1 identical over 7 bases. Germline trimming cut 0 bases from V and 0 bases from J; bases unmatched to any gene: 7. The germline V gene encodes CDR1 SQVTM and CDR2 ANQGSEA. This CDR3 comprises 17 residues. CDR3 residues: CSVEDPLGTANTGELFF. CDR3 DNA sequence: TGCAGCGTTGAAGATCCGTTAGGGACAGCGAACACCGGGGAGCTGTTTTTT.

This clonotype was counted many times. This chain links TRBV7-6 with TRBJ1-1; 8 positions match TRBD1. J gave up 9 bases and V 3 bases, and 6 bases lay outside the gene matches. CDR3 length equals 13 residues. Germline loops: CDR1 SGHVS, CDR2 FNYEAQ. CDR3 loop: CASSLGGDRKAFF. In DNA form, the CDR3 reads TGTGCCAGCAGCTTGGGCGGGGACAGGAAAGCTTTCTTT.

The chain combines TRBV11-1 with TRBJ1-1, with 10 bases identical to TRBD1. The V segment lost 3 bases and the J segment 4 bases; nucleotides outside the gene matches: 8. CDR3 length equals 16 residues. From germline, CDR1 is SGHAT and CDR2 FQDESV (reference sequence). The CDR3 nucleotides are TGTGCCAGCAGCTTTTACTCCGGGACAGGGGCCACTGAAGCTTTCTTT. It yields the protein CASSFYSGTGATEAFF.

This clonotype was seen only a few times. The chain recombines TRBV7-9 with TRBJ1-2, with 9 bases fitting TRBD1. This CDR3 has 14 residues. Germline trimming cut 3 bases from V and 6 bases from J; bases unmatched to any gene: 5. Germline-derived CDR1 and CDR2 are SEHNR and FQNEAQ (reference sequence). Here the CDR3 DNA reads TGTGCCAGCAGCTTGGTGGGACAGGGTCATGGCTACACCTTC. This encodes CASSLVGQGHGYTF.

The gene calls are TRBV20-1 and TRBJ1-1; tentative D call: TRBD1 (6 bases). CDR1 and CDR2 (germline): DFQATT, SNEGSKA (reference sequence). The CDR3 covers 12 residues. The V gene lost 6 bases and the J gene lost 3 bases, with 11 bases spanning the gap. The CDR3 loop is CSAGGADTEAFF. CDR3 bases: TGCAGTGCAGGGGGGGCGGACACTGAAGCTTTCTTT.

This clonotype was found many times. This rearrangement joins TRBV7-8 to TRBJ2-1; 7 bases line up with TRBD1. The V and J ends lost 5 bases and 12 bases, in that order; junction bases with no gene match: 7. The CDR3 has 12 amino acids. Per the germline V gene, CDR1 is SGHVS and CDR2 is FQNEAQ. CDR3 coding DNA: TGTGCCAGCAGCGCGAACAGGGACAGGCAGTTCTTC. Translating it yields CASSANRDRQFF. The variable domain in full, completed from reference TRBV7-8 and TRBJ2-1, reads GAGVSQSPRYKVAKRGQDVALRCDPISGHVSLFWYQQALGQGPEFLTYFQNEAQLDKSGLPSDRFFAERPEGSVSTLKIQRTQQEDSAVYLCASSANRDRQFFGPGTRLTVL.

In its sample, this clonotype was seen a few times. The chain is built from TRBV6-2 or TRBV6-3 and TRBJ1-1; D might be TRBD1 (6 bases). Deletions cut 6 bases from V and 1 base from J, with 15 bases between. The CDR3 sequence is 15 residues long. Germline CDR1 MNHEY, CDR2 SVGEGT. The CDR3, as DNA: TGTGCCAGCAGCCTACAGGGTCTCGGGAACACTGAAGCTTTCTTT. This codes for CASSLQGLGNTEAFF.

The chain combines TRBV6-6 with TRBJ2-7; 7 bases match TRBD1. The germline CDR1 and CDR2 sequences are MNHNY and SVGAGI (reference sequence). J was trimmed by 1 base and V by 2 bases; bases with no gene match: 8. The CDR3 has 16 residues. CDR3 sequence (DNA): TGTGCCAGCAGTTACCTCGGGACAGAAAGATCCTACGAGCAGTACGTC. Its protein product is CASSYLGTERSYEQYV.

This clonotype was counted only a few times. CDR3 DNA: TGTGCCATCAGTGAGCCCAGGGTGGCCTACAATGAGCAGTTCTTC. It is translated as CAISEPRVAYNEQFF. The chain combines TRBV10-3 with TRBJ2-1; a possible D gene is TRBD1 (5 bases). V was cut by 2 bases and J by 2 bases, with 10 bases left in between. The CDR3 runs 15 residues. Germline CDR1 and CDR2: ENHRY and SYGVKD.

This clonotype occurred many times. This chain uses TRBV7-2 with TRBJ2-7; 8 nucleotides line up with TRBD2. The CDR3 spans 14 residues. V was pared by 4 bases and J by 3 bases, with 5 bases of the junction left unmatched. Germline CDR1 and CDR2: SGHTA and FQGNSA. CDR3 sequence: CASSYGAGGYEQYF. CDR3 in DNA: TGTGCCAGCAGCTACGGCGCGGGGGGCTACGAGCAGTACTTC.

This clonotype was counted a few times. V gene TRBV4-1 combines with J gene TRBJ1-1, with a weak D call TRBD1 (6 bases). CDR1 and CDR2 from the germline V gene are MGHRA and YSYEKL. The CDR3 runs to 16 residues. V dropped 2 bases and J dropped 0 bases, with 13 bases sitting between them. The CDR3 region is CASSQPYRAMNTEAFF. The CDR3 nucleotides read TGCGCCAGCAGCCAACCCTACAGGGCAATGAACACTGAAGCTTTCTTT.

The CDR3 here is CASSLGTSGGETQYF. The CDR3 DNA follows: TGCGCCAGCAGCTTGGGGACTAGCGGGGGAGAGACCCAGTACTTC. V and J are TRBV5-1 and TRBJ2-5; 13 positions agree with TRBD2. V was pared by 0 bases and J by 4 bases, with 0 bases of the junction left unmatched. Germline values: CDR1 SGHRS, CDR2 YFSETQ. The CDR3 is 15 residues long.

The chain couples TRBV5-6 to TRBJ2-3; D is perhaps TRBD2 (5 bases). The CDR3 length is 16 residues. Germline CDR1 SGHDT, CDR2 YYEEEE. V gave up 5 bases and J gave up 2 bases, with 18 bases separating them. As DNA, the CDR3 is TGTGCCAGCAGTTCCGGTAGGACTTTACTCACAGATACGCAGTATTTT. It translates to CASSSGRTLLTDTQYF.

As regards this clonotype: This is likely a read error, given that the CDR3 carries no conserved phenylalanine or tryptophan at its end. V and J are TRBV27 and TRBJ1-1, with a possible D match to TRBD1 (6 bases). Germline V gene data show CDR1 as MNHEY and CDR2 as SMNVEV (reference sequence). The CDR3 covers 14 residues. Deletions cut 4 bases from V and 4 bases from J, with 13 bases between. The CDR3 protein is CASSYAGETTEAFV. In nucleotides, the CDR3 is TGTGCCAGCAGTTACGCAGGGGAGACCACTGAAGCTTTCGTT.

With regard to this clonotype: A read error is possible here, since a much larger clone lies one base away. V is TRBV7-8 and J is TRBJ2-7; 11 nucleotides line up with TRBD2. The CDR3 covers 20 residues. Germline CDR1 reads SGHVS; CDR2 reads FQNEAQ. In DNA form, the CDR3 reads TGTGCCAGCAGATTAGAAAGGGTGACTAGCGGGGCTCCTAGCTCCTACGAGCAGTACGTC. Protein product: CASRLERVTSGAPSSYEQYV.